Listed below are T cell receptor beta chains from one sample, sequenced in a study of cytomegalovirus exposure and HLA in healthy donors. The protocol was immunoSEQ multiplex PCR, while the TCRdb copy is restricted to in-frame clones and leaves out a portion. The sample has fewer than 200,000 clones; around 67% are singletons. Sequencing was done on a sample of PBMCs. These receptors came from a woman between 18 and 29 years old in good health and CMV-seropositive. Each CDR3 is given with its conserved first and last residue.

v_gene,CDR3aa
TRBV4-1,CASSQQRGTGYEQYF
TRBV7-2,CASSSGGLAGLSYEQYF
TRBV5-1,CASSLEAQPLYF
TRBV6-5,CASSPVINYGYTF
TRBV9,CASSVVPGMNTEAFF
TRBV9,CASSVGTSGDPDTQYF
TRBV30,CAWSADRLQYF
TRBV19,CASSRAGTQPQHF
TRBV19,CASSPELGGHQPQHF
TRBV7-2,CASSPSGSSYNEQFF
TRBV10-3,CATCPTAVYGYTF
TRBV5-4,CASSSHPGLADKEQYF
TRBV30,CAWDVGRTNNYGYTF
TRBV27,CASSSNRGPVYGYTF
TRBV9,CASSVTSGSETQYF
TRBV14,CASSQTDNSPLHF
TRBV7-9,CASGTPPGNEKLFF
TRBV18,CASSPGRVVTGELFF
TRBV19,CATKGTEKREGRTSTDTQYF
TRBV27,CASSPRFPGLAGTSYEQYF
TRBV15,CATSRVLKGVGGYTF
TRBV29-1,CSVGTGKAFF
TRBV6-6,CASRSQRTSTNEKLFF
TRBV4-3,CASSQGRGGNQPQHF
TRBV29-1,CSGGSGGEQFF
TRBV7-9,CASSLGQPAYGYTF
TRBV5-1,CASSVAGGPPKTETQYF
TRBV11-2,CASSLEAGLLGYGYTF
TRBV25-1,CASSEAGGQGTTMKRMFF
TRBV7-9,CSSSIAGGPRGFF
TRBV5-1,CASSQQGTYEQYF
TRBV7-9,CASSLFDRGLGYGYTF
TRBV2,CASSDSGGAPYEQYF
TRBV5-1,CASSSKAGWGNEQFF
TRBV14,CASSRRGDLYGYTF
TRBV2,CASSEALGTGEFMNTEAFF
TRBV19,CAIRGDGYTF
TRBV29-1,CSVGQGRNQPQHF
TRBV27,CASSIQRSRNNEQFF
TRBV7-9,CASSLYAVYQETQYF
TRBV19,CASRNGGTEAFF
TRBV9,CASSAVSGSTDTQYF
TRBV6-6,CASSYPGTYEQYF
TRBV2,CASSGTLYSNQPQHF
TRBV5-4,CASSPTGFYEQYF
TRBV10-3,CAISERGYQPQHF
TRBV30,CAWSVKGRGALSEEQYF
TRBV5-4,CASSDTTNTEAFF
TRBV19,CASSMAGDYNEQFF
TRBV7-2,CASSLGGSSYGYTF
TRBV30,CAWSWPSNTEAFF
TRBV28,CASSPPVPSNQPQHF
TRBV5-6,CASSLGLAGVKNIQYF
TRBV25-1,CASAQGSGTDTQYF